This T cell receptor (beta chain) is drawn from a study of graft-versus-host responses after intestinal transplantation. Study-level points and caveats: In recipient marrow, GvH clones were found, and some appeared first in ileum or blood.

The repertoire was sequenced with immunoSEQ multiplex PCR; TCRdb's copy has only in-frame clones and lacks some. The data hold about 120,000 clones, with around nine tenths observed a single time. This CDR3 comprises 14 residues. Losses at the gene ends were 6 bases for V and 7 bases for J; bases not matched to a gene: 7. Germline V lookup: CDR1 LNHDA, CDR2 SQIVND (reference sequence). As concerns this clone: Its specificity is unknown.

The chain couples TRBV19 to TRBJ2-2, with 8 bases that match TRBD2. Sequenced material: unstimulated CD4+ T cells sorted from spleen or lymph node cells, taken before transplant. The sequence came from a human donor who was the organ donor for an intestinal transplant. CDR3 DNA sequence: TGTGCCAGTAGAAGCGGGAGTTGGAACGGGGAGCTGTTTTTT. As protein: CASRSGSWNGELFF.